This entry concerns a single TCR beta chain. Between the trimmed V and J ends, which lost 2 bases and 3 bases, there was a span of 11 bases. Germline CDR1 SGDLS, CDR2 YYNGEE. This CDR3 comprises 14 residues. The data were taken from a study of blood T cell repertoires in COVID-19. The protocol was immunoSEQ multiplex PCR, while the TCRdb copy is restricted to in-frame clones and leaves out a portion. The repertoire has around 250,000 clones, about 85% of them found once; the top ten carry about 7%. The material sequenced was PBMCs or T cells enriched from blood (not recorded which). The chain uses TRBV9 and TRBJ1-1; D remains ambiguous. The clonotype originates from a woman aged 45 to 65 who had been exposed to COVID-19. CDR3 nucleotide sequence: TGTGCCAGCAGCGTTGGGGTGGGAGACACTGAAGCTTTCTTT. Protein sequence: CASSVGVGDTEAFF.